This T cell receptor (beta chain) was found in a study of blood T cell repertoires in COVID-19. Overall study context: Samples taken during acute and convalescent COVID-19 were collected in the United States, Italy and Spain. PBMCs, B-cell-depleted T cells, or T cells were the source of the cDNA or gDNA that made up the material.

V was pared by 4 bases and J by 0 bases, with 9 bases between. Germline V gene sequence: CDR1 LGHDT, CDR2 YNNKEL (reference sequence). The CDR3 extends over 14 amino acids. Participants were aged about 18 to 100 years from roughly 26 US areas. Donors in Cohort 3 counted as recovered after two negative PCRs, clearance, or symptom resolution. The protocol was immunoSEQ multiplex PCR, while the TCRdb copy is restricted to in-frame clones and leaves out a portion. The data hold 380,000 or so clones, with roughly 86% observed a single time. The sequence came from a young man who had recovered from COVID-19. Sequencing was performed on PBMCs or T cells enriched from blood (not recorded which). This chain joins TRBV3-1 (or the pseudogene TRBV3-2) and TRBJ1-1; weak D call: TRBD1 (6 bases). CDR3 sequence reads: CASSRGQLNTEAFF. Here the CDR3 DNA reads TGTGCCAGCAGCCGCGGACAGCTGAACACTGAAGCTTTCTTT.